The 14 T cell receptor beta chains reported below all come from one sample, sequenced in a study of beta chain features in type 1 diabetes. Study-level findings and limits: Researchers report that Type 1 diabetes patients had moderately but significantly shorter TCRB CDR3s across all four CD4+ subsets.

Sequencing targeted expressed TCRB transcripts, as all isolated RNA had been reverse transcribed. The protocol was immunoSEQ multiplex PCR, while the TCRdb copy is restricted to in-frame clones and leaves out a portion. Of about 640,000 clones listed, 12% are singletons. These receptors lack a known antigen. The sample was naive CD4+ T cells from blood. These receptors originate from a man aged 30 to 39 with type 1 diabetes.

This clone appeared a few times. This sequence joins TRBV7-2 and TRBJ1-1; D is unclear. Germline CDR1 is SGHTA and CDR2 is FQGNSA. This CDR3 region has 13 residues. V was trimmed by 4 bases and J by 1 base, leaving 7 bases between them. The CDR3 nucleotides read TGTGCCAGCAGCTCGCACCCGAACACTGAAGCTTTCTTT. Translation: CASSSHPNTEAFF.

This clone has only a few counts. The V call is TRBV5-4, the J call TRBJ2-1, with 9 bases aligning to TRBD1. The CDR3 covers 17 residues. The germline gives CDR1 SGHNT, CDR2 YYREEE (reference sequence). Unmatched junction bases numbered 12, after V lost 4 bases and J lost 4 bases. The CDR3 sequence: CASSPIKRTGEYNEQFF. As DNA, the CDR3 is TGTGCCAGCAGCCCCATTAAAAGGACAGGGGAATACAATGAGCAGTTCTTC.

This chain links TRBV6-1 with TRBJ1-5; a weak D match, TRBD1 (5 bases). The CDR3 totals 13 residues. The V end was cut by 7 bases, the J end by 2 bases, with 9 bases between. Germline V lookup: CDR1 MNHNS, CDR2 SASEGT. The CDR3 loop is CASTGHGNQPQHF. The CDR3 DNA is TGTGCCAGCACAGGACACGGCAATCAGCCCCAGCATTTT.

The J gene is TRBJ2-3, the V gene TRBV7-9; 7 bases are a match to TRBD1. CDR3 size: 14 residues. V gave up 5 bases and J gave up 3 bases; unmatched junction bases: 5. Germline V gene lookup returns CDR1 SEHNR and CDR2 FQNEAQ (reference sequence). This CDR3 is CASSPGTVTDTQYF. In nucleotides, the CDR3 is TGTGCCAGCAGCCCAGGGACAGTGACAGATACGCAGTATTTT.

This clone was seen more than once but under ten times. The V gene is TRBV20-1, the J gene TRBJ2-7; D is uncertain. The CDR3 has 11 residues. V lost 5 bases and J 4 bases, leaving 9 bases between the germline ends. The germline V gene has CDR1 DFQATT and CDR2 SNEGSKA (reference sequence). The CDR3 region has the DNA TGCAGTGCTTCGACCGAATACGAGCAGTACTTC. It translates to CSASTEYEQYF.

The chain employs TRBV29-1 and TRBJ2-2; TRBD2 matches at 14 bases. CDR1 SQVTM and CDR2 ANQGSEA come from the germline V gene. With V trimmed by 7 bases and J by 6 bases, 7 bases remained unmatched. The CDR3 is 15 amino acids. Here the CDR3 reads CSGRSTSGGAGELFF. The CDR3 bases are TGCAGCGGGAGATCGACTAGCGGGGGGGCCGGGGAGCTGTTTTTT.

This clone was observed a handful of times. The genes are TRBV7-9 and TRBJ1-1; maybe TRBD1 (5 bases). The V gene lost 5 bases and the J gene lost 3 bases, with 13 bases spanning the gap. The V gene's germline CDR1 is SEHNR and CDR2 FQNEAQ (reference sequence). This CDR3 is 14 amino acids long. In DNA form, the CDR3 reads TGTGCCAGCAGCCCACAGGTTAGCGACACTGAAGCTTTCTTT. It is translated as CASSPQVSDTEAFF.

The CDR3, as DNA: TGTGCCAGCAGCGCCGGGACAGGGCGTGAAAAACTGTTTTTT. This translates into CASSAGTGREKLFF. The chain combines TRBV7-2 with TRBJ1-4; 9 bases are a match to TRBD1. The CDR3 is 14 residues long. J lost 7 bases, V lost 5 bases, and 5 bases had no gene match. CDR1 SGHTA and CDR2 FQGNSA come from the germline V gene.

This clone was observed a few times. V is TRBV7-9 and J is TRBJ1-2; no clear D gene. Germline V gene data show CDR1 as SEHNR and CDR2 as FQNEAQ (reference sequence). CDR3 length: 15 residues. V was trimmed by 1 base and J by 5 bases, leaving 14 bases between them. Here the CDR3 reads CASSLEGGGNYGYTF. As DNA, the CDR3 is TGTGCCAGCAGCTTAGAAGGAGGAGGGAATTATGGCTACACCTTC.

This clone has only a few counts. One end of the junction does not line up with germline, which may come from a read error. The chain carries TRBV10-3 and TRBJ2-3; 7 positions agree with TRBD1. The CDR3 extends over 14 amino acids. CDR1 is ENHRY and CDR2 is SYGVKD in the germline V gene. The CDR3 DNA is TGTGCCACCAGTTGGGGCCAGGGGGCAGATACGCAGTATTTT. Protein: CATSWGQGADTQYF.

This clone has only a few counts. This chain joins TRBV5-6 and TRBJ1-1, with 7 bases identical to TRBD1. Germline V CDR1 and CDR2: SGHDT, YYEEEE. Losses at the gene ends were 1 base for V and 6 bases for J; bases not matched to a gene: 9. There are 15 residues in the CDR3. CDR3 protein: CASSLFETGNPEAFF. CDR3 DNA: TGTGCCAGCAGCTTGTTCGAGACAGGGAATCCTGAAGCTTTCTTT.

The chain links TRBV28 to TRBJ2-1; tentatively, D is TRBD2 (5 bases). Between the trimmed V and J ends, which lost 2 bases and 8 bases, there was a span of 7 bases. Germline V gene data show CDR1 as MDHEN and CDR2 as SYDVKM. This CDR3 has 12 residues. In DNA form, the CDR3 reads TGTGCCAGCAGTTTAACCGGGGATGAGCAGTTCTTC. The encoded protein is CASSLTGDEQFF.

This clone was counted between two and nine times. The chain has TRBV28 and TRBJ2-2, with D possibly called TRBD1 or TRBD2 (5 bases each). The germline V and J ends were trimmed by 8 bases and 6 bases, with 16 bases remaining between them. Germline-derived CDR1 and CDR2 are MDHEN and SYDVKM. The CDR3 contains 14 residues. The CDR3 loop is CASSPPGLAGELFF. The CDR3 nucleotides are TGTGCCAGCTCCCCTCCGGGGCTGGCCGGGGAGCTGTTTTTT.

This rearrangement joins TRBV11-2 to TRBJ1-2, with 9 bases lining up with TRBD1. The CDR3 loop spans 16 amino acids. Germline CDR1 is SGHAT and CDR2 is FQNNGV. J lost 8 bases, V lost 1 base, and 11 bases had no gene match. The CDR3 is CASSLVPTGGAYGYTF. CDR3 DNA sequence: TGTGCCAGCAGCTTAGTCCCAACAGGGGGCGCTTACGGCTACACCTTC.